The 10 T cell receptor beta chains reported below all come from one sample, sequenced in a study of post-analysis software for immune sequencing data. Study findings and constraints: Relative to controls, patients had five TRBV segments at higher frequency, with TRBV5-6, TRBV5-1 and TRBV20-1 among these.

Antigens for these TCRs are unknown. Unique molecular identifiers were carried by the TCR beta cDNA libraries. Using its own MiXCR run on the PCR reads, TCRdb lists one record per CDR3 protein. The sample has approximately 350,000 distinct CDR3 sequences, about a third seen once. The sample was blood. These receptor sequences come from a girl aged 10 to 17 with multiple sclerosis.

This clonotype has only a few counts. The chain has TRBV4-1 and TRBJ2-1; the match to TRBD1 covers 8 bases. CDR1 MGHRA and CDR2 YSYEKL come from the germline V gene. CDR3 length: 15 residues. V lost 1 base to trimming and J lost 5 bases; unmatched junction nucleotides: 4. The CDR3 here is CASSQGTGNNNEQFF. CDR3 nucleotides: TGCGCCAGCAGCCAAGGGACAGGGAACAACAATGAGCAGTTCTTC.

In this sample, this clonotype turned up many times. The chain uses TRBV29-1 and TRBJ2-3; D not resolved. The CDR3 is 16 amino acids. Trimming took 0 bases from V and 3 from J, leaving 16 bases between them. Per the germline V gene, CDR1 is SQVTM and CDR2 is ANQGSEA. CDR3 protein: CSVEEISSWLTDTQYF. Written as DNA, the CDR3 is TGCAGCGTTGAAGAAATAAGCAGTTGGCTAACAGATACGCAGTATTTT.

The chain uses TRBV7-9 and TRBJ2-1; TRBD2 matches 10 bases. V shed 3 bases and J 5 bases; nucleotides not matched to a gene: 13. This CDR3 has 18 residues. The germline CDR1 and CDR2 sequences are SEHNR and FQNEAQ (reference sequence). CDR3 region: CASSLLVAGGYRNNEQFF. CDR3 in DNA: TGTGCCAGCAGCTTGCTGGTAGCGGGGGGCTACAGAAACAATGAGCAGTTCTTC. The whole variable domain, filled in from reference TRBV7-9 and TRBJ2-1, reads DTGVSQNPRHKITKRGQNVTFRCDPISEHNRLYWYRQTLGQGPEFLTYFQNEAQLEKSRLLSDRFSAERPKGSFSTLEIQRTEQGDSAMYLCASSLLVAGGYRNNEQFFGPGTRLTVL.

At least ten counts were recorded for this clonotype. The chain is built from TRBV20-1 and TRBJ2-7; D is ambiguous. From germline, CDR1 is DFQATT and CDR2 SNEGSKA (reference sequence). The germline V and J ends were trimmed by 0 bases and 4 bases, with 16 bases remaining between them. There are 15 residues in the CDR3. The CDR3 here is CSARDHETYPYEQYF. In DNA, the CDR3 is TGCAGTGCTAGAGATCATGAAACGTACCCTTACGAGCAGTACTTC.

In regard to this clonotype: The final CDR3 position lacks the conserved phenylalanine or tryptophan, pointing to a likely read error. CDR3 loop: CSATTSPGQGKETQYL. The CDR3 DNA follows: TGCAGTGCCACTACCAGTCCGGGACAGGGAAAAGAGACCCAGTACTTA. The chain couples TRBV20-1 to TRBJ2-5; 9 bases agree with TRBD1. CDR3 length equals 16 residues. Per germline, CDR1 DFQATT and CDR2 SNEGSKA (reference sequence). Trimming took 6 bases from V and 3 from J; bases not matched to a gene: 14.

This rearrangement joins TRBV5-1 to TRBJ2-5; a weak D match, TRBD1 (8 bases). The length of the CDR3 is 17 residues. Trimming cost V 3 bases and J 7 bases, with 25 bases left between them. Looked up from germline, CDR1 is SGHRS and CDR2 is YFSETQ. CDR3 DNA: TGCGCCAGCAGCTCTCCTAAATTGGACAGGGACTATCTGACCCAGTACTTC. It translates to CASSSPKLDRDYLTQYF.

This clonotype has only a few counts. This chain uses TRBV6-1 with TRBJ2-3; 12 nucleotides agree with TRBD2. V trimming: 5 bases; J trimming: 2 bases; junction bases outside the gene matches: 11. The CDR3 is 18 residues long. CDR1 is MNHNS, CDR2 SASEGT, per germline. The CDR3 is CASSPSLGTSGPTDTQYF. The CDR3 DNA sequence: TGTGCCAGCAGTCCATCACTAGGGACTAGCGGGCCCACAGATACGCAGTATTTT.

V gene TRBV7-2 combines with J gene TRBJ1-6; no clear D gene. CDR1 is SGHTA, CDR2 FQGNSA, per germline. With 4 bases removed from V and 0 bases from J, the gap between germline ends came to 7 bases. This CDR3 region has 15 residues. DNA for the CDR3: TGTGCCAGCAGCTCACAAAGCTCCTATAATTCACCCCTCCACTTT. It specifies CASSSQSSYNSPLHF. Full variable domain (remainder filled in from reference TRBV7-2 and TRBJ1-6): GAGVSQSPSNKVTEKGKDVELRCDPISGHTALYWYRQSLGQGLEFLIYFQGNSAPDKSGLPSDRFSAERTGGSVSTLTIQRTQQEDSAVYLCASSSQSSYNSPLHFGNGTRLTVT.

J is TRBJ1-1 and V is TRBV5-1; D uncertain. Trimming took off 0 bases at V and 1 base at J, with 7 bases between the two ends. The CDR3 extends over 14 amino acids. In germline, CDR1 is SGHRS, CDR2 YFSETQ. Here the CDR3 reads CASSLGPANTEAFF. The DNA of the CDR3 is TGCGCCAGCAGCTTGGGTCCAGCGAACACTGAAGCTTTCTTT.

The chain joins TRBV9 to TRBJ2-5; 7 nucleotides match TRBD2. Trimming took 0 bases from V and 5 from J; bases not matched to a gene: 4. This CDR3 region has 14 residues. The germline CDR1 and CDR2 sequences are SGDLS and YYNGEE. CDR3 sequence (DNA): TGTGCCAGCAGCGTAGGAGTGGGGGGGGAGACCCAGTACTTC. Amino acids: CASSVGVGGETQYF.